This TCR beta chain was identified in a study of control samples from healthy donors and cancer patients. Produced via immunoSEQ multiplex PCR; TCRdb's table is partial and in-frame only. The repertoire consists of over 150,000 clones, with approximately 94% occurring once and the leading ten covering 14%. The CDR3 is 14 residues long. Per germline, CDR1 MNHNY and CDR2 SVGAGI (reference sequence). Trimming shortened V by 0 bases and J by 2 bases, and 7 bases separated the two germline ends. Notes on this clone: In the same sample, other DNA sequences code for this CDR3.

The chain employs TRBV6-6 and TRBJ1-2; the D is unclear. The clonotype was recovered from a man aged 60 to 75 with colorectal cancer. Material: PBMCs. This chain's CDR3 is CASSYSGQNYGYTF. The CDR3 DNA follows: TGTGCCAGCAGTTACTCCGGGCAGAACTATGGCTACACCTTC.